This TCR beta chain was found in a study of T cell responses to AZD1222 COVID-19 vaccine. V was clipped by 4 bases and J by 2 bases, with 16 bases between them. CDR3 size: 15 residues. Germline CDR1 and CDR2: SGHNT and YYREEE (reference sequence). Profiling relied on immunoSEQ multiplex PCR, and the TCRdb table lists in-frame clones only, not all of them. The sample records approximately 75,000 clones, 90% being singletons. The sequencing used peripheral blood, collected 28 days after the second AZD1222 dose. The origin of this receptor is an adult who received the AZD1222 COVID-19 vaccine. The gene calls are TRBV5-4 and TRBJ2-7; the D gene is possibly TRBD2 (5 bases). The chain's CDR3 is CASSPGSRLPYEQYF. The DNA of the CDR3 is TGTGCCAGCAGCCCGGGGAGCCGCCTTCCCTACGAGCAGTACTTC.